A single T cell receptor beta chain is shown here with its context. These data belong to a study of blood T cell repertoires in COVID-19. Across the whole study: COVID-19 samples, acute and convalescent, were from the United States, Italy and Spain.

CDR1 SGHNT and CDR2 YYREEE come from the germline V gene (reference sequence). The CDR3 extends over 17 amino acids. V shed 1 base and J shed 2 bases, with 17 bases lying between them. Only in-frame clones appear in the TCRdb table, and some are missing; sequencing was by immunoSEQ multiplex PCR. The profile shows around 150,000 clones, approximately 92% of them singletons. The chain carries TRBV5-4 and TRBJ2-3, with D possibly matching TRBD2 (6 bases). This receptor was obtained from a young man with COVID-19, enrolled during active disease. Specimen: peripheral blood. CDR3 in DNA: TGTGCCAGCAGCTTGAGCCCCAGCGGGTCCGTCACAGATACGCAGTATTTT. Its translation: CASSLSPSGSVTDTQYF.